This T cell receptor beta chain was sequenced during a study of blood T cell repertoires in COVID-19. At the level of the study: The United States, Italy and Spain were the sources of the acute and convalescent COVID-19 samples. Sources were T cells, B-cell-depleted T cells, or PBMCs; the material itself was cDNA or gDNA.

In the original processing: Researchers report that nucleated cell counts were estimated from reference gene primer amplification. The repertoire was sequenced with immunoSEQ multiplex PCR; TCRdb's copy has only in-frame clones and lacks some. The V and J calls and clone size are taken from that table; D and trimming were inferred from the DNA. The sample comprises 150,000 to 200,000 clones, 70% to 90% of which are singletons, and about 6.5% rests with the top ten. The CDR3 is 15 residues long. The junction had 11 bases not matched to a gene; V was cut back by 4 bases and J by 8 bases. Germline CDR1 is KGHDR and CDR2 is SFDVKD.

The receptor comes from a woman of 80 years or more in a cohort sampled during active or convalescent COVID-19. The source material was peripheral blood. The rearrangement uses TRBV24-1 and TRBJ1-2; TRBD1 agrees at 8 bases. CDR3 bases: TGTGCCACCAGTGACAATGACAGGGGAGTGCGGGGCTACACCTTC. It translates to CATSDNDRGVRGYTF.